This TCR beta chain was profiled in a study of regulatory T cells in long-lasting Graves disease. The CDR3 contains 19 residues. Germline assignment: CDR1 MNHEY and CDR2 SVGEGT. J was trimmed by 5 bases and V by 7 bases; bases with no gene match: 15. Building of the TCR beta libraries involved iRepertoire HTBI primers and Arm-PCR of CDR3 regions. TCRdb re-called the multiplex PCR reads through MiXCR, storing one row per CDR3 protein. Here the sample spans about 420,000 distinct CDR3 sequences, roughly 15% being singletons. The sample holds many counts of this clonotype. Time point specified: newly diagnosed GD, antithyroid drugs for less than 3 months. TCR sequences were obtained from RNA taken from PBMCs. The data were also submitted as part of a second study, on T cells in Graves' hyperthyroidism and ophthalmopathy. That source notes: A first-round RT-PCR of the TCR CDR3 used the HTBI primer set.

The specimen comprised peripheral blood mononuclear cells (PBMCs), sampled at new diagnosis, from a patient treated with antithyroid drugs. The receptor's source is a woman in her late teens or twenties with Graves disease. The chain joins TRBV6-2 or TRBV6-3 to TRBJ2-1; 15 nucleotides line up with TRBD2. Written as DNA, the CDR3 is TGTGCCAGCATCAGGACTAGCGGGAGGGTAGGGATCGTGAACAATGAGCAGTTCTTC. Amino acids: CASIRTSGRVGIVNNEQFF.